Detailed here is one TCR beta chain. Its antigen is still unknown. The germline V gene encodes CDR1 SGHAT and CDR2 FQNNGV. V gave up 0 bases and J gave up 5 bases, with 7 bases separating them. This CDR3 comprises 14 residues. The data belong to a study of T cells after yellow fever vaccination. Broader study findings: Detected again after the booster were most primary-vaccination clones, at about 96% CD4 and 88% CD8.

TCRdb reanalysed the 5' RACE reads using MiXCR and keeps one entry per CDR3 protein. The sample holds around 400,000 distinct CDR3 sequences, under 14% seen once. The material sequenced was PBMCs, taken on the day of the first yellow fever vaccination. The clonotype comes from a young man who received the YFV17D yellow fever vaccine. The V call is TRBV11-2, the J call TRBJ2-2; no clear D. The chain's CDR3 is CASSLDFRTGELFF. CDR3 DNA sequence: TGTGCCAGCAGCTTAGATTTCCGGACCGGGGAGCTGTTTTTT. Drawing the rest from reference TRBV11-2 and TRBJ2-2, the complete variable domain is EAGVAQSPRYKIIEKRQSVAFWCNPISGHATLYWYQQILGQGPKLLIQFQNNGVVDDSQLPKDRFSAERLKGVDSTLKIQPAKLEDSAVYLCASSLDFRTGELFFGEGSRLTVL.